Given below is one TCR beta chain in context. This sample is part of a study of blood T cell dynamics during melanoma immunotherapy. Turning to the study itself: First-line therapy was either pembrolizumab or nivolumab with ipilimumab for metastatic melanoma.

Produced via immunoSEQ multiplex PCR; TCRdb's table is partial and in-frame only. The sample records 5,500 to 6,000 clones, about 86% being singletons. Regarding time point: week 3, after first cycle of checkpoint inhibitor. Patients had no prior systemic cancer treatment, immunosuppressants or other active cancers. The specimen was blood, collected from a patient treated with checkpoint blockade. This clonotype originated in a human donor with melanoma.

This CDR3 is CASTGGGEAFF. DNA for the CDR3: TGTGCCAGTACAGGAGGGGGTGAAGCTTTCTTT. The chain links TRBV18 to TRBJ1-1; D is possibly TRBD1 (6 bases). CDR3 length equals 11 residues. Trimming stripped 9 bases from V and 7 bases from J, with 12 bases between. Germline V gives CDR1 KGHSH, CDR2 LQKENI.